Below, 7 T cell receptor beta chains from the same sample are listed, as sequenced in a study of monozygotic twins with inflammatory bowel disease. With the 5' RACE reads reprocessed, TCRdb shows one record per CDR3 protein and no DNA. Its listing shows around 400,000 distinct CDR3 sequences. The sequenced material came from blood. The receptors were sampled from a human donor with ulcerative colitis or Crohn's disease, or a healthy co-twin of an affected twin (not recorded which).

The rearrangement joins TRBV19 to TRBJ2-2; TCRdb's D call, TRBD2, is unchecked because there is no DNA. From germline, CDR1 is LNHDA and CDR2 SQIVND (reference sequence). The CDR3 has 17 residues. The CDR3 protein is CASSSFGGIANTGELFF.

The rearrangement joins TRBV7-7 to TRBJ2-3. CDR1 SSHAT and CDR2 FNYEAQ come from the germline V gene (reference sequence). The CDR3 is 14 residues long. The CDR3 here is CASSLSRLTDTQYF.

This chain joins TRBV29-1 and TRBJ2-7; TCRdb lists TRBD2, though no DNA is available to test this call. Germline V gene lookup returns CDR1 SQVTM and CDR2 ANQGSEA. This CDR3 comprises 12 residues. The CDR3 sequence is CSVASGAYEQYF.

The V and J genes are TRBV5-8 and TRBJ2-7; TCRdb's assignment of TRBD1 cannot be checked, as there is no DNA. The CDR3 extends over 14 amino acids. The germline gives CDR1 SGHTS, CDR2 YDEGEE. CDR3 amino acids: CASSPWTGTYEQYF. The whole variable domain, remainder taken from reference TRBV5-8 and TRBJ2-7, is EAGVTQSPTHLIKTRGQQATLRCSPISGHTSVYWYQQALGLGLQFLLWYDEGEERNRGNFPPRFSGRQFPNYSSELNVNALELEDSALYLCASSPWTGTYEQYFGPGTRLTVT.

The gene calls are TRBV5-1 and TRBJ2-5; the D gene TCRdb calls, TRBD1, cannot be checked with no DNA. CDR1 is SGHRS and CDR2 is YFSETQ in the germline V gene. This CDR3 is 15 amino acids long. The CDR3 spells CASSDPGQPQETQYF.

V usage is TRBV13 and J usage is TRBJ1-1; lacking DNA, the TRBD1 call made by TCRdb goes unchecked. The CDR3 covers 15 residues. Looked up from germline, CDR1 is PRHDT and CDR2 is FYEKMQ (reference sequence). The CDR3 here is CASSNWGAANTEAFF. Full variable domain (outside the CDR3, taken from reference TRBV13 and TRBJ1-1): AAGVIQSPRHLIKEKRETATLKCYPIPRHDTVYWYQQGPGQDPQFLISFYEKMQSDKGSIPDRFSAQQFSDYHSELNMSSLELGDSALYFCASSNWGAANTEAFFGQGTRLTVV.

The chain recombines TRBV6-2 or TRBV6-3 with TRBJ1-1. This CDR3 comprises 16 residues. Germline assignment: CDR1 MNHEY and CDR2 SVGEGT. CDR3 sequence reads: CASSYSPEKLDHEAFF.